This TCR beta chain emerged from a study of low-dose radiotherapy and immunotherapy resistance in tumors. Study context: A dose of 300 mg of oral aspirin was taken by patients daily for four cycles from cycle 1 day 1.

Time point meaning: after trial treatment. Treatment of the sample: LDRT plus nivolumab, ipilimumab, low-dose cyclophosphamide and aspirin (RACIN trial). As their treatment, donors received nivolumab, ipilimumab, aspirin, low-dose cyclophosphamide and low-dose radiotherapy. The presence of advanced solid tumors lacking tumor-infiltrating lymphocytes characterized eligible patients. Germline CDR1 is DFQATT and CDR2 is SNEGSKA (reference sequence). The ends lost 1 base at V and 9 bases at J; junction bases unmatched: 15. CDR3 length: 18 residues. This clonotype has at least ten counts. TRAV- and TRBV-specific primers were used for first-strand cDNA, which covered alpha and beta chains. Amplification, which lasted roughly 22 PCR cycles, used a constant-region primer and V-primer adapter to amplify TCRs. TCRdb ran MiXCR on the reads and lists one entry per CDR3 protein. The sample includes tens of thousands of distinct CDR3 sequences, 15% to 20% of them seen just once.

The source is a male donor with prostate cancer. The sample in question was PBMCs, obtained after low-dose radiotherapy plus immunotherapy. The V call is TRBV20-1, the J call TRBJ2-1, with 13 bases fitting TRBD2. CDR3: CSARGSGTSGTESIEQFF. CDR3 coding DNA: TGCAGTGCTAGAGGTTCGGGGACTAGCGGGACGGAAAGTATTGAGCAGTTCTTC.